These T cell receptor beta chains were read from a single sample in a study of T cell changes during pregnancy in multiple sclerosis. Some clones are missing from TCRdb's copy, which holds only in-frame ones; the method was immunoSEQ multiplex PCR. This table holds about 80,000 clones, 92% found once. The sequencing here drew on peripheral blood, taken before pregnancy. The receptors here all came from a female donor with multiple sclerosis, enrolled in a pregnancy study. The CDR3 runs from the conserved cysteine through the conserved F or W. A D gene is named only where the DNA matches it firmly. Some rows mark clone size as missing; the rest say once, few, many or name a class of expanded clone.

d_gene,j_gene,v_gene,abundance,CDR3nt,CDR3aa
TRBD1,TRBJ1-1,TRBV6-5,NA,TGTGCCAGCAGTCGCAAGGGACAGGGGGGAACTGAAGCTTTCTTT,CASSRKGQGGTEAFF
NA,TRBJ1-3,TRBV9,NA,TGTGCCAGCAGCGCCCAAATTATATCCAGGGTCGGGGGCTCTGGAAACACCATATATTTT,CASSAQIISRVGGSGNTIYF
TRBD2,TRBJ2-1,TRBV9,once,TGTGCCAGCAGCGCCTCGGTAGCGGGGGTTGAGCAGTTCTTC,CASSASVAGVEQFF
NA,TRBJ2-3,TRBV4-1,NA,TGCGCCAGCAGCCGAGATGAAATAGACACAGATACGCAGTATTTT,CASSRDEIDTDTQYF
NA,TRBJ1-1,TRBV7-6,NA,TGTGCCAGCAGCTTATCCTCGACTGGGACTGAAGCTTTCTTT,CASSLSSTGTEAFF
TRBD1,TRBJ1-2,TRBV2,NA,TGTGCCAGCAGTAACCGAGGGACAGGGGCTCTTTATGGCTACACCTTC,CASSNRGTGALYGYTF
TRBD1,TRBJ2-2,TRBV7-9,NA,TGTGCCAGCAGCTTTCTTGGTGTCAGGGGGCGCAACACCGGGGAGCTGTTTTTT,CASSFLGVRGRNTGELFF
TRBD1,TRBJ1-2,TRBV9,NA,TGTGCCAGCAGCAAACAGGGGGCGTTAATCCTTAACTATGGCTACACCTTC,CASSKQGALILNYGYTF
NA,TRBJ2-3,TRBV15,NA,TGTGCCACCAGCCCCTCAGGAGCGGCTAGCACAGATACGCAGTATTTT,CATSPSGAASTDTQYF
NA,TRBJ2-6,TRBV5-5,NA,TGTGCCAGCAGCTTGGACGGGTCTGGGGCCAACGTCCTGACTTTC,CASSLDGSGANVLTF
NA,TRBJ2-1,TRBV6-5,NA,TGTGCCAGCAGTTACTCGTGGGGGGGCCCCTACAATGAGCAGTTCTTC,CASSYSWGGPYNEQFF
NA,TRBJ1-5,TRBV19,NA,TGTGCCAGTATGGCAGGGAATCAGCCCCAGCATTTT,CASMAGNQPQHF
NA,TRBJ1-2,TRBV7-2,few,TGTGCCAGCAGTTCAAGTCCGGGGTCGTTATATGGCTACACCTTC,CASSSSPGSLYGYTF
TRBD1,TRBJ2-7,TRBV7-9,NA,TGTGCCAGCAGCTTAGCGGGACAGTCCTACGAGCAGTACTTC,CASSLAGQSYEQYF
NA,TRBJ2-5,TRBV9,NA,TGTGCCAGCAGCGGCCGGGGACATGGGACGTACCAAGAGACCCAGTACTTC,CASSGRGHGTYQETQYF
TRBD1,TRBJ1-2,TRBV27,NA,TGTGCCAGCAGTACGGGACAGGGAGACGGCTACACCTTC,CASSTGQGDGYTF
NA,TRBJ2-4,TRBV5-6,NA,TGTGCCAGCAGCTTCCGGGGGGCCAAAAACATTCAGTACTTC,CASSFRGAKNIQYF
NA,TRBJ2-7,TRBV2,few,TGTGCCAGCAGTCTGGCGGACAACTCCAAGCAGTACTTC,CASSLADNSKQYF
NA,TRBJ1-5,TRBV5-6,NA,TGTGCCAGCAGCTTGGGGCAGGGGTTTAATCAGCCCCAGCATTTT,CASSLGQGFNQPQHF
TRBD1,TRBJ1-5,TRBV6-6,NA,TGTGCCGTCCGGGACAGGGATCAGCCCCAGCATTTT,CAVRDRDQPQHF
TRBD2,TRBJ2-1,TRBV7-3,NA,TGTGCCAGCAGCTTCAGACTAGCGGGAGAGCAGTTCTTC,CASSFRLAGEQFF
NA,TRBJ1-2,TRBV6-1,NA,TGTGCCAGCGACACCCTCAACTATGGCTACACCTTC,CASDTLNYGYTF
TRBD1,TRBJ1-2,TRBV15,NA,TGTGCCACCAGAAAGGGGGCGGAAGGCTACACCTTC,CATRKGAEGYTF
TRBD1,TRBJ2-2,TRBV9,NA,TGTGCCAGCAGCGTAGCGGCAGGGGGCGCGTTTAACACCGGGGAGCTGTTTTTT,CASSVAAGGAFNTGELFF
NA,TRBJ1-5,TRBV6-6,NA,TGTGCCAGCAGTTACCGAGGGAACAATCAGCCCCAGCATTTT,CASSYRGNNQPQHF
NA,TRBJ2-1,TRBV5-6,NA,TGTGCCAGCTTCAAGGAGGGCCGCAACCGGGACAATGAGCAGTTCTTC,CASFKEGRNRDNEQFF
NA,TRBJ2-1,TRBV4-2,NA,TGTGCCAGCAGCGGGACTGACTCCTACAATGAGCAGTTCTTC,CASSGTDSYNEQFF
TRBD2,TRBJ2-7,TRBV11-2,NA,TGTGCCAGCAGCTTAGGGGGGGGGTTCAGCTCCTACGAGCAGTACTTC,CASSLGGGFSSYEQYF
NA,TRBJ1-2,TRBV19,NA,TGTGCCAGTAGTATAGGGCTGGGGGCTGGCTACACCTTC,CASSIGLGAGYTF
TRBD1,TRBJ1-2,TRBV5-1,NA,TGCGCCAGCAGCCGCCCGGGACAGACCAGCTATGGCTACACCTTC,CASSRPGQTSYGYTF
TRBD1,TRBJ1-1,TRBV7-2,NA,TGTGCCAGCAACGACAGGGGACTGAACACTGAAGCTTTCTTT,CASNDRGLNTEAFF
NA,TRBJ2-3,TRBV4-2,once,TGTGCCAGCAGCCCGGCAGTCGGGGATACGCAGTATTTT,CASSPAVGDTQYF
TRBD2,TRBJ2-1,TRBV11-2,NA,TGTGCCAGCAGCTCAGGTCAGACTAGCATCTTCCATGAGCAGTTCTTC,CASSSGQTSIFHEQFF
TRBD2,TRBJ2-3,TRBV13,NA,TGTGCCAGCAGCCCCCGACTAGCGGGGGGCCGTACCGGCGGTACGCAGTATTTT,CASSPRLAGGRTGGTQYF
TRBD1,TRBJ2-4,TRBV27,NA,TGTGCCAGCAGTTTATCGGGTGGACAGGGTTACATTCAGTACTTC,CASSLSGGQGYIQYF
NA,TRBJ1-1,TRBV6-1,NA,TGTGCCAGCAGTGAATGGGGGAGGCAGGGGAACACTGAAGCTTTCTTT,CASSEWGRQGNTEAFF
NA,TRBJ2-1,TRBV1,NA,TGCACCAGCAGCCAAGAGGGCGGGGGTCGTAATGAGCAGTTCTTC,CTSSQEGGGRNEQFF
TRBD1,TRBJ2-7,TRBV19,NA,TGTGCCAGTAGATTAAGCGGGACAGGGTTCTACGAGCAGTACTTC,CASRLSGTGFYEQYF
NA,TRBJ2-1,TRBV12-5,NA,TGTGCTAGTGGACCCTATCCTAGTGAGCAGTTCTTC,CASGPYPSEQFF
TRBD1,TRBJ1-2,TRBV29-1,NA,TGCAGCGTTGGAACAGGGGGTTATGGCTACACCTTC,CSVGTGGYGYTF
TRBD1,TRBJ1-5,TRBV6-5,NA,TGTGCCAGCAGTTCCGACAGGGGACCAAGCAATCAGCCCCAGCATTTT,CASSSDRGPSNQPQHF
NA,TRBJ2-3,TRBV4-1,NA,TGCGCCAGCAGCCAAGAAGGGGGGGGGACAGATACGCAGTATTTT,CASSQEGGGTDTQYF